Listed below are T cell receptor beta chains from one sample, sequenced in a study of shared clonotypes between healthy human individuals. Data came from immunoSEQ multiplex PCR; TCRdb stores just in-frame clones and leaves some out. The sample includes about 2 million clones, roughly 94% of them seen just once. Material for sequencing was naive CD8+ T cells sorted from blood. The receptor set was obtained from a young man in good health. Both conserved end residues are part of each CDR3. D genes are given only for firm matches. Size values are once, few and many counts, or a class for expanded clones, and some rows have none.

size	V	J	D	DNA	CDR3
.	TRBV11-2	TRBJ2-7	.	TGTGCCAGCAGCTTAGATCTGTCTTCCTACGAGCAGTACTTC	CASSLDLSSYEQYF
.	TRBV6-6	TRBJ2-5	.	TGTGCCAGCAGTTACGAGGAGCGTTTGCAAGAGACCCAGTACTTC	CASSYEERLQETQYF
.	TRBV4-1	TRBJ2-3	TRBD1	TGCGCCAGCAGCCACGGACAGGGAAGCACAGATACGCAGTATTTT	CASSHGQGSTDTQYF
.	TRBV20-1	TRBJ1-1	.	TGCAGTCGGGGCACTGAAGCTTTCTTT	CSRGTEAFF
once	TRBV4-1	TRBJ1-2	.	TGCGCCAGCAGCCACCAGACGGTATCTAACTATGGCTACACCTTC	CASSHQTVSNYGYTF
once	TRBV30	TRBJ1-1	.	TGTGCCTGGAGTGAATGGGATGAAGCTTTCTTT	CAWSEWDEAFF
.	TRBV6-5	TRBJ1-1	.	TGTGCCAGCAGAACAGGGACTGAAGCTTTCTTT	CASRTGTEAFF
.	TRBV6-1	TRBJ2-1	.	TGTGCCAGCAGTGAAATCCACTACAATGAGCAGTTCTTC	CASSEIHYNEQFF
.	TRBV5-1	TRBJ1-1	.	TGCGCCAGCAGCTTGGTCGGCGGAGAGGCTTTCTTT	CASSLVGGEAFF
.	TRBV7-8	TRBJ2-7	TRBD2	TGTGCCAGCAGCCCTATAGCGGGAGGTTTCTACGAGCAGTACTTC	CASSPIAGGFYEQYF
.	TRBV7-3	TRBJ1-6	.	TGTGCCAGCAGCTCGACAGGCCTGAGCTCCTATAATTCACCCCTCCACTTT	CASSSTGLSSYNSPLHF
.	TRBV30	TRBJ2-7	.	TGTGCCTGGAGTGTACTCGGGAGCGAGCAGTACTTC	CAWSVLGSEQYF
.	TRBV4-1	TRBJ1-5	TRBD1	TGCGCCAGCAGCCAATCCGGGACAGGGAATCAGCCCCAGCATTTT	CASSQSGTGNQPQHF
.	TRBV7-3	TRBJ2-7	TRBD1	TGTGCCAGCAGCTCAACAGGGGGCTACGAGCAGTACTTC	CASSSTGGYEQYF
.	TRBV7-6	TRBJ1-1	.	TGTGCCAGCAGCTTGGGGGTTCTGAACACTGAAGCTTTCTTT	CASSLGVLNTEAFF
few	TRBV4-1	TRBJ1-5	.	TGCGCCAGCACCTCGTTTGAGGGGAGAGATCAGCCCCAGCATTTT	CASTSFEGRDQPQHF
.	TRBV7-9	TRBJ2-7	.	TGTGCCAGCAGCTCAGGGACCCACGAGCAGTACTTC	CASSSGTHEQYF
.	TRBV27	TRBJ2-2	TRBD2	TGTGCCAGCAGTTTCTCAGCGGGGGAGACCGAGACCGGGGAGCTGTTTTTT	CASSFSAGETETGELFF
.	TRBV15	TRBJ2-2	.	TGTGCCACCACCCTCCGGGGTACTCTCGGGGAGCTGTTTTTT	CATTLRGTLGELFF
.	TRBV2	TRBJ1-1	.	TGTGCCAGGTCCCAGGTTATGAACACTGAAGCTTTCTTT	CARSQVMNTEAFF
once	TRBV10-2	TRBJ2-1	TRBD2	TGCGCCAGCAGTTCCCTTAGCGGGAGCGATGAGCAGTTCTTC	CASSSLSGSDEQFF
.	TRBV4-3	TRBJ1-4	.	TGCGCCAGCAGCCAAGCAGCCACGTCTTATAATGAAAAACTGTTTTTT	CASSQAATSYNEKLFF
.	TRBV5-4	TRBJ2-7	.	TGTGCCAGCAGCTTGGTTCAGGGCTACGAGCAGTACTTC	CASSLVQGYEQYF
.	TRBV7-9	TRBJ1-5	TRBD1	TGTGCCAGCAGCTCGACAGGGCGTAATCAGCCCCAGCATTTT	CASSSTGRNQPQHF
.	TRBV11-2	TRBJ2-1	.	TGTGCCAGCAGCTCCGGATTAGGGTCGGGTGAGCAGTTCTTC	CASSSGLGSGEQFF
.	TRBV7-2	TRBJ2-3	.	TGTGCCAGCAGCTTAGATCGGGCCAGCGGAGATACGCAGTATTTT	CASSLDRASGDTQYF
once	TRBV11-2	TRBJ1-6	.	TGTGCCAGCAGCTTAGAGGCCGGTTTAAATTCACCCCTCCACTTT	CASSLEAGLNSPLHF
.	TRBV19	TRBJ1-2	.	TGTGCCAGTAGTATAGACGACAGGACAGTTTTAGTAGATGGCTACACCTTC	CASSIDDRTVLVDGYTF
.	TRBV4-3	TRBJ2-7	TRBD2	TGCGCCAGCAGCCAAGCTGCTAGCGGGATTTACGAGCAGTACTTC	CASSQAASGIYEQYF
once	TRBV5-4	TRBJ2-3	TRBD2	TGTGCCAGCAGCCGGAGGGGATCCTGGACTAGCGGGAGCACAGATACGCAGTATTTT	CASSRRGSWTSGSTDTQYF
.	TRBV10-3	TRBJ2-1	.	TGTGCCATCAGTGAAATTGAGGGGATCACCTACAATGAGCAGTTCTTC	CAISEIEGITYNEQFF
.	TRBV6-6	TRBJ2-7	TRBD1	TGTGCCAGCAGTTACGCTTGGGACAGTAAAAACGAGCAGTACTTC	CASSYAWDSKNEQYF
.	TRBV4-1	TRBJ2-7	TRBD1	TGCGCCAGCAGTGTCGGGACAGGGGGCACGTACGAGCAGTACTTC	CASSVGTGGTYEQYF
.	TRBV10-3	TRBJ1-1	TRBD1	TGTGCCATCAGTCGGGACAGGGTTAACACTGAAGCTTTCTTT	CAISRDRVNTEAFF
.	TRBV28	TRBJ1-2	TRBD1	TGTGCCAGCAGTTTATTAGGGGGCGACGGTGGCTACACCTTC	CASSLLGGDGGYTF
.	TRBV7-6	TRBJ2-1	TRBD2	TGTGCCAGCAGCTTACTAGCGGGGGGAGCCTACAATGAGCAGTTCTTC	CASSLLAGGAYNEQFF
.	TRBV7-3	TRBJ2-1	.	TGTGCCAGCAGCCCCAGCGGGTCCGGCTACAATGAGCAGTTCTTC	CASSPSGSGYNEQFF
once	TRBV2	TRBJ1-3	.	TGTGCCAGCAGTGAAGCCTTTCGGGGAAACACCATATATTTT	CASSEAFRGNTIYF
.	TRBV28	TRBJ2-7	TRBD2	TGTGCCAGCAGTTTAGCGGGGGGGCCGGCCGAGCAGTACTTC	CASSLAGGPAEQYF
.	TRBV9	TRBJ2-5	TRBD2	TGTGCCAGCAGCGCCCTCAGCGGGGGGGGTCAGGAGACCCAGTACTTC	CASSALSGGGQETQYF
.	TRBV6-6	TRBJ2-5	.	TGTGCCAGCAGTTACTCCCCCGGGACCCCACAAGAGACCCAGTACTTC	CASSYSPGTPQETQYF
.	TRBV30	TRBJ2-7	.	TGTGCCTGGAGCAGGGGGGTCGAGCAGTACTTC	CAWSRGVEQYF
.	TRBV28	TRBJ2-7	.	TGTGCCAGCAGTTTCCCGGGGGGCGGGTACGAGCAGTACTTC	CASSFPGGGYEQYF
.	TRBV4-3	TRBJ2-5	TRBD2	TGCGCCAGCAGCCAAGGAAAGGGCGGGAGGTATGGTGAGACCCAGTACTTC	CASSQGKGGRYGETQYF
.	TRBV7-9	TRBJ2-5	.	TGTGCCAGTACCGGAGGGTTAGAGACCCAGTACTTC	CASTGGLETQYF
.	TRBV9	TRBJ2-7	.	TGTGCCAGCAGCGTGTCCCGTGGGGGGTTCGACGAGCAGTACTTC	CASSVSRGGFDEQYF